Each of the 4 T cell receptor beta chains below was sequenced from the same sample in a study of radiotherapy plus CTLA-4 blockade in lung cancer listed by TCRdb under 2018. The library was made by the immunoSEQ multiplex PCR assay. Sourced from immuneACCESS, this table was stored by TCRdb with only in-frame sequences that have V and J called. A share of the clones is absent; for the studies checked, an unresolved V gene accounts for under half, and the remainder has no known explanation. The sample table contains 81,000 or so clones; only one count was recorded for about 79% of them. Of the sample, 20% to 25% is held by the ten largest clones. Here the sequenced sample was peripheral blood, taken from a patient treated with radiotherapy plus ipilimumab. These receptors were collected from a human donor with non-small cell lung cancer whose response to radiotherapy plus ipilimumab could not be evaluated. Some clones in this sample may be carry-over from other donors' samples.

The chain's CDR3 is CASSLVGASGNTIYF. DNA for the CDR3: TGTGCCAGCAGCTTGGTAGGGGCCTCTGGAAACACCATATATTTT. This sequence joins TRBV5-6 and TRBJ1-3; perhaps TRBD1 as D (5 bases). With 0 bases removed from V and 0 bases from J, the gap between germline ends came to 7 bases. The CDR3 runs to 15 residues. The germline V gene encodes CDR1 SGHDT and CDR2 YYEEEE. The full variable domain, rest sourced from reference TRBV5-6 and TRBJ1-3, is DAGVTQSPTHLIKTRGQQVTLRCSPKSGHDTVSWYQQALGQGPQFIFQYYEEEERQRGNFPDRFSGHQFPNYSSELNVNALLLGDSALYLCASSLVGASGNTIYFGEGSWLTVV.

The rearrangement links TRBV29-1 to TRBJ1-1, with a tentative D call TRBD1 (5 bases). The CDR3 has 13 residues. V was clipped by 4 bases and J by 3 bases, with 12 bases between them. CDR1 SQVTM and CDR2 ANQGSEA come from the germline V gene. CDR3 in DNA: TGCAGCGTTGGGGCAGGGTGGGACACTGAAGCTTTCTTT. Its translation: CSVGAGWDTEAFF.

The V call is TRBV4-1, the J call TRBJ2-3; tentative D call: TRBD2 (6 bases). Germline CDR1 reads MGHRA; CDR2 reads YSYEKL. V was clipped by 1 base and J by 4 bases, with 12 bases between them. This CDR3 is built from 15 residues. The CDR3, as DNA: TGCGCCAGCAGCCAAGTAGGGACTCAACCAGATACGCAGTATTTT. Translated, it gives CASSQVGTQPDTQYF.

V and J are TRBV18 and TRBJ2-3, with TRBD2 as a possible D gene (5 bases). The CDR3 is 13 amino acids. Trimming removed 1 base at V and 3 bases at J, with 5 bases between. Germline CDR1 reads KGHSH; CDR2 reads LQKENI. The CDR3 is CASSPRETDTQYF. CDR3 bases: TGTGCCAGCTCACCACGGGAGACAGATACGCAGTATTTT.